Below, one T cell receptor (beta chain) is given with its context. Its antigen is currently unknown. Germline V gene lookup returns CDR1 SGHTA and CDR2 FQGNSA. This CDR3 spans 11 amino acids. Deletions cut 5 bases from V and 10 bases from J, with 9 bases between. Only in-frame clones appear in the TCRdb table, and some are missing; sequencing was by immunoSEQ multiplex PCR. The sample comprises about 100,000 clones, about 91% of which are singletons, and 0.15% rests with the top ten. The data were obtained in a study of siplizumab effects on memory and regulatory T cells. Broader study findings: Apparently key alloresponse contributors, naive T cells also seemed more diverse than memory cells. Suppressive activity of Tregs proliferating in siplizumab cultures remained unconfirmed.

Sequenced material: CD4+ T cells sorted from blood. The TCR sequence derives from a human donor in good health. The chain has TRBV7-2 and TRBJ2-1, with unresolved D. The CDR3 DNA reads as TGTGCCAGCAGCCCCATCCTAGAGCAGTTCTTC. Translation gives CASSPILEQFF.